This entry lists 8 T cell receptor beta chains sequenced from one sample in a study of blood T cell repertoires in COVID-19. Some clones are missing from TCRdb's copy, which holds only in-frame ones; the method was immunoSEQ multiplex PCR. The table shows 99,000 or so clones, with about 91% occurring only once. Sequencing used peripheral blood. These receptors were collected from a human donor in a cohort sampled during active COVID-19.

V and J are TRBV19 and TRBJ1-2, with 7 bases that match TRBD1. V gave up 9 bases and J gave up 2 bases; unmatched junction bases: 9. This CDR3 region has 14 residues. Germline CDR1 and CDR2: LNHDA and SQIVND (reference sequence). This CDR3 is CASPISQGNYGYTF. Here the CDR3 DNA reads TGTGCCAGCCCAATATCACAGGGGAACTATGGCTACACCTTC.

The chain couples TRBV4-1 to TRBJ2-1, with 10 bases that match TRBD2. The CDR3 runs to 17 residues. The V gene's germline CDR1 is MGHRA and CDR2 YSYEKL. V lost 4 bases and J lost 9; bases outside the gene matches: 15. In DNA, the CDR3 is TGCGCCAGCAGCCCTGAACCAAGCGGGAGGGCTGATAGTGAGCAGTTCTTC. Encoded protein: CASSPEPSGRADSEQFF.

This clone turned up a few times. This chain connects TRBV6-2 or TRBV6-3 to TRBJ2-7, with D unresolved. Germline V gene data show CDR1 as MNHEY and CDR2 as SVGEGT. The length of the CDR3 is 11 residues. With 4 bases removed from V and 6 bases from J, the gap between germline ends came to 7 bases. The CDR3 nucleotides read TGTGCCAGCAGTTTTAGTGGCGAGCAGTACTTC. Protein sequence: CASSFSGEQYF.

V and J are TRBV5-6 and TRBJ2-6; D gene unclear. Germline V gene data show CDR1 as SGHDT and CDR2 as YYEEEE. The V gene lost 2 bases and the J gene lost 0 bases, with 6 bases spanning the gap. The CDR3 runs 15 residues. The CDR3 nucleotides read TGTGCCAGCAGCTTTTTCCTCTCTGGGGCCAACGTCCTGACTTTC. Protein: CASSFFLSGANVLTF.

This chain connects TRBV7-3 to TRBJ2-3; 8 bases fit TRBD2. Germline V gene data show CDR1 as SGHTA and CDR2 as FQGTGA. The CDR3 extends over 18 amino acids. V shed 2 bases and J 2 bases; nucleotides not matched to a gene: 12. DNA of the CDR3: TGTGCCAGCAGCTTAGGCGGGGCACTAGCGGACTACACAGATACGCAGTATTTT. It codes for CASSLGGALADYTDTQYF.

The rearrangement uses TRBV13 and TRBJ2-3, with D uncertain. This CDR3 has 13 amino acids. Trimming left V 3 bases short and J 4 bases short, with 8 bases between. Germline lookup yields CDR1 PRHDT and CDR2 FYEKMQ (reference sequence). The CDR3 DNA sequence: TGTGCCAGCAGCTTGACTCGAGCAGATACGCAGTATTTT. Protein product: CASSLTRADTQYF.

The chain uses TRBV6-5 and TRBJ2-3; TRBD2 agrees at 9 bases. Germline V gene sequence: CDR1 MNHEY, CDR2 SVGAGI. After removal of 8 bases from V and 0 bases from J, the junction contained 6 bases not matched to a gene. This CDR3 is 15 amino acids long. The CDR3 region is CASGRLAASTDTQYF. In DNA, the CDR3 is TGTGCCAGCGGTCGACTAGCGGCTAGCACAGATACGCAGTATTTT.

This clone was detected only once. The rearrangement uses TRBV5-4 and TRBJ1-1; a possible D gene is TRBD1 (6 bases). The V end was cut by 0 bases, the J end by 0 bases, with 6 bases between. The CDR3 is made up of 14 amino acids. Germline values: CDR1 SGHNT, CDR2 YYREEE (reference sequence). As DNA, the CDR3 is TGTGCCAGCAGCTTGGGGACAGTGAACACTGAAGCTTTCTTT. Translation: CASSLGTVNTEAFF.